This TCR beta chain was captured in a study of pediatric ulcerative colitis. Points from the study as a whole: A couple of rectal clonotypes were found only in ulcerative colitis patients, all of them.

Data came from immunoSEQ multiplex PCR; TCRdb stores just in-frame clones and leaves some out. The data contain 10,000 to 13,000 clones, approximately 80% of them singletons. Germline V gives CDR1 SGHTA, CDR2 FQGNSA. The V gene lost 5 bases and the J gene lost 1 base, with 11 bases spanning the gap. CDR3 length: 14 residues. To note about this clone: Its cognate antigen is unknown.

During colonoscopy, one to two rectal pinch biopsies were collected. The chain couples TRBV7-2 to TRBJ1-1; D remains unclear. This sequence was found in a girl aged 5-17 years who was a control in a study of pediatric ulcerative colitis. Source material: gut tissue. Here the CDR3 reads CASSVNWGNTEAFF. The DNA for the CDR3 is TGTGCCAGCAGCGTCAACTGGGGGAACACTGAAGCTTTCTTT.